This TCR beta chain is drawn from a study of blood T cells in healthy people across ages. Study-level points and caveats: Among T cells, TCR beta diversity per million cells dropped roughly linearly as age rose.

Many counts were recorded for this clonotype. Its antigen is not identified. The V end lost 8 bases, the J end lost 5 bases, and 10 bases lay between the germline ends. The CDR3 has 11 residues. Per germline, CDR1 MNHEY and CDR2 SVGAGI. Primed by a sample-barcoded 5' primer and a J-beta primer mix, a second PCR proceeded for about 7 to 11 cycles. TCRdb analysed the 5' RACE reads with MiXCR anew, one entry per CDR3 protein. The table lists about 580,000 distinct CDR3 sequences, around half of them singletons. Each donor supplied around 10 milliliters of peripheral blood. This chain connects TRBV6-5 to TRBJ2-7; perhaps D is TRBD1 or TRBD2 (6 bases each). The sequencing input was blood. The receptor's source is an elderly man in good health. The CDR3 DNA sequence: TGTGCCAGCGGGGGGCTCCACGAGCAGTACTTC. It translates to CASGGLHEQYF.